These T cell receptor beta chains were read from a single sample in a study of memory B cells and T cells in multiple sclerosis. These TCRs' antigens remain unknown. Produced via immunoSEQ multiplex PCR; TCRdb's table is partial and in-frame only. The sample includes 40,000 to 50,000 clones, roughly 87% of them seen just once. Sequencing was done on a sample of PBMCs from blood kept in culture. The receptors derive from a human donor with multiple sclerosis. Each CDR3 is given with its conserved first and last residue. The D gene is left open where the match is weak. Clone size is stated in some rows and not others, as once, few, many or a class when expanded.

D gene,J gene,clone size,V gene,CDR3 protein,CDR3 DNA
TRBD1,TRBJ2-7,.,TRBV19,CASSIRGRSYEQYF,TGTGCCAGTAGTATAAGGGGGCGCTCCTACGAACAGTACTTC
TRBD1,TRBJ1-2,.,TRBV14,CASSQGQGANYGYTF,TGTGCCAGCAGCCAAGGGCAGGGGGCCAACTATGGCTACACCTTC
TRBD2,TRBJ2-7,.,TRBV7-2,CASSLDSLLAGTYEQYF,TGTGCCAGCAGCTTAGACTCCTTGCTAGCGGGCACCTACGAGCAGTACTTC
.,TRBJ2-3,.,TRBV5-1,CASSSGRASSTDTQYF,TGCGCCAGCAGCTCGGGACGGGCCTCAAGCACAGATACGCAGTATTTT
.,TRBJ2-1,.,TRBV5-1,CASSLASPGGPSSYNEQFF,TGCGCCAGCAGCTTGGCGTCACCGGGGGGCCCTAGCTCCTACAATGAGCAGTTCTTC
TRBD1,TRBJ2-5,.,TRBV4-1,CASSRGQGEETQYF,TGCGCCAGCAGCCGGGGACAGGGAGAAGAGACCCAGTACTTC
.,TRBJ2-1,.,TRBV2,CASKKGDYNEQFF,TGTGCCTCCAAGAAGGGGGATTACAATGAGCAGTTCTTC
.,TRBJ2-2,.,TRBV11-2,CASSFTGGRTGELFF,TGTGCCAGCAGCTTTACGGGGGGCCGGACCGGGGAGCTGTTTTTT
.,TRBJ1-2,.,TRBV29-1,CSVGREGGGYTF,TGCAGCGTTGGACGGGAGGGTGGAGGCTACACCTTC
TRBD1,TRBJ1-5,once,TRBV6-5,CASSPGGQGGQPQHF,TGTGCCAGCAGCCCTGGAGGACAGGGTGGTCAGCCCCAGCATTTT
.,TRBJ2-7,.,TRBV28,CASSLNRVHEQYF,TGTGCCAGCAGTTTGAACAGGGTCCACGAGCAGTACTTC
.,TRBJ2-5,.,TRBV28,CAATDQETQYF,TGTGCCGCGACGGACCAAGAGACCCAGTACTTC
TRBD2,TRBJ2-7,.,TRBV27,CASSGASGGAFYEQYF,TGTGCCAGCAGTGGGGCTAGCGGGGGGGCTTTTTACGAGCAGTACTTC
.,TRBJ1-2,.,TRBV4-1,CASLDRRGGYTF,TGCGCCAGCCTCGATAGGAGGGGTGGCTACACCTTC
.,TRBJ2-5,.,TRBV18,CASSPLGGETQYF,TGTGCCAGCTCACCACTCGGGGGAGAGACCCAGTACTTC
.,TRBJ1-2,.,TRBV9,CASSVDHSQGYGYTF,TGTGCCAGCAGCGTTGACCATTCGCAAGGCTATGGCTACACCTTC
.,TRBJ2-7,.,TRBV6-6,CASSYSPRYEQYF,TGTGCCAGCAGTTACTCGCCGCGTTACGAGCAGTACTTC
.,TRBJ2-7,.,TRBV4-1,CASSQVRDPYEQYF,TGCGCCAGCAGCCAAGTCAGGGACCCCTACGAGCAGTACTTC
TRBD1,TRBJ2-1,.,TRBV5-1,CASSPGSGGSYNEQFF,TGCGCCAGCAGCCCGGGGTCAGGGGGCTCCTACAATGAGCAGTTCTTC
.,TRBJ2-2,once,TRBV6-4,CASATDANTGELFF,TGTGCCAGCGCCACAGACGCGAACACCGGGGAGCTGTTTTTT
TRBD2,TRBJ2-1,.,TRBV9,CASSDTGTSNEQFF,TGTGCCAGCAGCGATACCGGGACTAGCAATGAGCAGTTCTTC
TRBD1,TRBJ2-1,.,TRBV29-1,CSVVTDRGYHEQFF,TGCAGCGTTGTTACGGACAGGGGGTACCATGAGCAGTTCTTC
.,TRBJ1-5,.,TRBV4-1,CASSPPEFNQPQHF,TGCGCCAGCAGCCCCCCTGAGTTCAATCAGCCCCAGCATTTT
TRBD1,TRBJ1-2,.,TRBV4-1,CASSQRIGTGGYGYTF,TGCGCCAGCAGCCAGAGAATAGGGACAGGGGGCTATGGCTACACCTTC
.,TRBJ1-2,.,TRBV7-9,CASSLSQFYGYTF,TGTGCCAGCAGCTTATCACAGTTCTATGGCTACACCTTC
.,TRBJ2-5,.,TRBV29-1,CSVTDFGETQYF,TGCAGCGTTACGGACTTCGGGGAGACCCAGTACTTC
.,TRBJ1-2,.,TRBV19,CASSINREDYGYTF,TGTGCCAGTAGTATTAACAGGGAGGACTATGGCTACACCTTC
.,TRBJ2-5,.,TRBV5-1,CASSLDRETQYF,TGCGCCAGCAGCTTGGATCGGGAGACCCAGTACTTC
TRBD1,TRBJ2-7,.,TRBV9,CASSASGQPYEQYF,TGTGCCAGCAGCGCGTCGGGACAGCCCTACGAGCAGTACTTC
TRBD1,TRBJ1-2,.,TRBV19,CASSSSRRGHYTF,TGTGCCAGTAGTTCATCGCGGAGGGGGCACTACACCTTC
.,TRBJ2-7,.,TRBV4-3,CASSQDRGDEQYF,TGCGCCAGCAGCCAAGATCGAGGCGACGAGCAGTACTTC
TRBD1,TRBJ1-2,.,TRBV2,CASLFRGSYGYTF,TGTGCCAGCCTATTCAGGGGGTCCTATGGCTACACCTTC
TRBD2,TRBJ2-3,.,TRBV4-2,CASSAPSGGNPSTDTQYF,TGTGCCAGCAGCGCTCCTAGCGGGGGGAACCCTAGCACAGATACGCAGTATTTT